This T cell receptor (beta chain) was retrieved from a study of PD-L1 blockade in urothelial cancer. Only one count was recorded for this clone. The protocol was immunoSEQ multiplex PCR, while the TCRdb copy is restricted to in-frame clones and leaves out a portion. Among 100,000 to 150,000 clones listed, about 83% were seen once. V gave up 0 bases and J gave up 8 bases; unmatched junction bases: 10. The CDR3 sequence is 17 residues long. In germline, CDR1 is LGHNA, CDR2 YNFKEQ. Time point in this sample: peripheral blood 6 weeks after treatment start. This receptor was identified in a man aged 50 or older with urothelial cancer. The chain links TRBV4-2 to TRBJ2-1; TRBD2 matches 10 bases. The material was PBMCs, obtained around atezolizumab (anti-PD-L1) treatment. CDR3 bases: TGTGCCAGCAGCCAAGATTTGACCACTAGCGGGACTGATGAGCAGTTCTTC. It specifies CASSQDLTTSGTDEQFF.